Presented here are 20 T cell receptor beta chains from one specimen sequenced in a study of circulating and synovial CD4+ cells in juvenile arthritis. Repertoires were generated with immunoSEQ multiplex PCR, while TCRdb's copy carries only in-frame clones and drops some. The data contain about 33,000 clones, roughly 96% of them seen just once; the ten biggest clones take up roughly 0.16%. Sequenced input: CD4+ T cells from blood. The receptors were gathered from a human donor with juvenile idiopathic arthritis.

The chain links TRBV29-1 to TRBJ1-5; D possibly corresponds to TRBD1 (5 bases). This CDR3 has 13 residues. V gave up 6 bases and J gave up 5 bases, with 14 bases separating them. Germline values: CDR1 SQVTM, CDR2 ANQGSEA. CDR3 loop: CSVGGGGHQPQHF. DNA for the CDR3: TGCAGCGTGGGCGGGGGAGGGCATCAGCCCCAGCATTTT. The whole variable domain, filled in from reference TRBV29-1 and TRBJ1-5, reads SAVISQKPSRDICQRGTSLTIQCQVDSQVTMMFWYRQQPGQSLTLIATANQGSEATYESGFVIDKFPISRPNLTFSTLTVSNMSPEDSSIYLCSVGGGGHQPQHFGDGTRLSIL.

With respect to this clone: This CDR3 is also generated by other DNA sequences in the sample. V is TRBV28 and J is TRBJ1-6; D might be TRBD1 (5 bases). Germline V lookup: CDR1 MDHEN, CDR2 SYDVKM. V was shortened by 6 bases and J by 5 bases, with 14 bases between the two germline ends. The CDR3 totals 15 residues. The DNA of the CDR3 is TGTGCCAGCAGCCCAAGGGGAATCGATAATTCACCCCTCCACTTT. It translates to CASSPRGIDNSPLHF. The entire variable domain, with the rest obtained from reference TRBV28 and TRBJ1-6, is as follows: DVKVTQSSRYLVKRTGEKVFLECVQDMDHENMFWYRQDPGLGLRLIYFSYDVKMKEKGDIPEGYSVSREKKERFSLILESASTNQTSMYLCASSPRGIDNSPLHFGNGTRLTVT.

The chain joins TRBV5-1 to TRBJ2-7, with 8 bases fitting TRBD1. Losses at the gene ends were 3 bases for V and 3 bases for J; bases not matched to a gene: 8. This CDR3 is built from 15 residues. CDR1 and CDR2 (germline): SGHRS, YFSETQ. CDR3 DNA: TGCGCCAGCAGCTCCTACAGGGGGTTTGGCTACGAGCAGTACTTC. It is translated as CASSSYRGFGYEQYF. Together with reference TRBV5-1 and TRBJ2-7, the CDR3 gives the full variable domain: KAGVTQTPRYLIKTRGQQVTLSCSPISGHRSVSWYQQTPGQGLQFLFEYFSETQRNKGNFPGRFSGRQFSNSRSEMNVSTLELGDSALYLCASSSYRGFGYEQYFGPGTRLTVT.

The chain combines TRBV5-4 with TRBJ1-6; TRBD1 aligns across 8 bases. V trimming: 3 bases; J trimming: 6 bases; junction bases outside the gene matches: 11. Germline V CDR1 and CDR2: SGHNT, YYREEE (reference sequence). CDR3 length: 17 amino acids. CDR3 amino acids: CASSSGGQGASNSPLHF. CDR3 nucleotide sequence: TGTGCCAGCAGCTCAGGGGGGCAGGGGGCGAGTAATTCACCCCTCCACTTT.

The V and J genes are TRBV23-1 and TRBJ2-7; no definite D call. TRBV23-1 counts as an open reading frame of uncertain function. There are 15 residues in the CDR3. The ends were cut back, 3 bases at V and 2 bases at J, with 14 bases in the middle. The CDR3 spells CASSHSLGPAYEQYF. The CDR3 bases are TGCGCCAGCAGTCACTCGCTAGGCCCAGCCTACGAGCAGTACTTC.

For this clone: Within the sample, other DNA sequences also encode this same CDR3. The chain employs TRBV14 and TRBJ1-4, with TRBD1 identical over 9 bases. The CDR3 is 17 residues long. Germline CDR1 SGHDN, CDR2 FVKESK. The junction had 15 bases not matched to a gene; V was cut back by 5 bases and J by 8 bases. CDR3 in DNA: TGTGCCAGCAGCGCATACAGGGGGCGCGAGGGGAAGGAAAAACTGTTTTTT. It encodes CASSAYRGREGKEKLFF. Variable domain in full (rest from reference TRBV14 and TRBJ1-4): EAGVTQFPSHSVIEKGQTVTLRCDPISGHDNLYWYRRVMGKEIKFLLHFVKESKQDESGMPNNRFLAERTGGTYSTLKVQPAELEDSGVYFCASSAYRGREGKEKLFFGSGTQLSVL.

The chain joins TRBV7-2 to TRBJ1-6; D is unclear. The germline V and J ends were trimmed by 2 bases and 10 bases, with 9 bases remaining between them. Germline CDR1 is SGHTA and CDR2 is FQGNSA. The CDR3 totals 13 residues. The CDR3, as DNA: TGTGCCAGCAGCTTATACGAGAACTCACCCCTCCACTTT. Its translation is CASSLYENSPLHF.

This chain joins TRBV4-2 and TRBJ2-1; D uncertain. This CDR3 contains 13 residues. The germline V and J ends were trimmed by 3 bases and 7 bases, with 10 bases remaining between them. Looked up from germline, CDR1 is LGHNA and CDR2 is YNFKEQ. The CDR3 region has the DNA TGTGCCAGCAGCCAGGAGCCTTGGAATGAGCAGTTCTTC. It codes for CASSQEPWNEQFF.

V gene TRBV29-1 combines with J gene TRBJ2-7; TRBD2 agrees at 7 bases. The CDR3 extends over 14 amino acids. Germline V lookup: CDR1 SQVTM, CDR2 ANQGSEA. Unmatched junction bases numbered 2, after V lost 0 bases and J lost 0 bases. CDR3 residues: CSVEDRGSSYEQYF. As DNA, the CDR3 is TGCAGCGTTGAAGATCGCGGGAGCTCCTACGAGCAGTACTTC.

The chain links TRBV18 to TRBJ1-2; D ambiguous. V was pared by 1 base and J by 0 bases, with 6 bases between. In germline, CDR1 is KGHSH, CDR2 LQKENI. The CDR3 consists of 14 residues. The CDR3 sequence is CASSPLRPNYGYTF. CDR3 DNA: TGTGCCAGCTCACCACTGCGCCCTAACTATGGCTACACCTTC.

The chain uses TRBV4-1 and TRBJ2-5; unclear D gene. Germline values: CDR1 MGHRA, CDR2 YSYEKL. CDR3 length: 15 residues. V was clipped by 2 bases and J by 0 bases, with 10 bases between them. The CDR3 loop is CASSQLSTNQETQYF. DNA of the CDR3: TGCGCCAGCAGCCAACTTAGCACGAACCAAGAGACCCAGTACTTC.

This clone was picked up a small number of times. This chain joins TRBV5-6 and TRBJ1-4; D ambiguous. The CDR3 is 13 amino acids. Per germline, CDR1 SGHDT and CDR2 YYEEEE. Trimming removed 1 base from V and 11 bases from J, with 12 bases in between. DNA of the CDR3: TGTGCCAGCAGCTTGAGGTCGGTCGGGAAACTGTTTTTT. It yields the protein CASSLRSVGKLFF.

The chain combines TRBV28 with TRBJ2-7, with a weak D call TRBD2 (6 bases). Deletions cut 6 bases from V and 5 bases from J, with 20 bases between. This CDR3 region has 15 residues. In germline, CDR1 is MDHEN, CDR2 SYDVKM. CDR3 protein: CASRRTGLDLDEQYF. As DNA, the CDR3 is TGTGCCAGCAGACGGACGGGACTGGACCTCGACGAGCAGTACTTC.

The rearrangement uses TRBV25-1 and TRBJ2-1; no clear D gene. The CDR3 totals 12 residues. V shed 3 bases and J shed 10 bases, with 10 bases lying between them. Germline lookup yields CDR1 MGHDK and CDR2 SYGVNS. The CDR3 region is CASSDVMAEQFF. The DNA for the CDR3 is TGTGCCAGCAGTGACGTTATGGCAGAGCAGTTCTTC.

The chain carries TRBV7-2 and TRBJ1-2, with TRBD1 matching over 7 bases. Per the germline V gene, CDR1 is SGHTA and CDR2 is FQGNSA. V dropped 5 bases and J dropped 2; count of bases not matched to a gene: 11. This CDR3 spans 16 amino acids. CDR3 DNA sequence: TGTGCCAGCAGCCCGCGCCGAGGACAGGCCAACTATGGCTACACCTTC. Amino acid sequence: CASSPRRGQANYGYTF.

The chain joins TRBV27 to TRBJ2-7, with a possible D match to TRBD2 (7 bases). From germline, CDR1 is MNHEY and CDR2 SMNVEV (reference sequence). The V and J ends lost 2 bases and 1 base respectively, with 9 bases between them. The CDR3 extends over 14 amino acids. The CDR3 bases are TGTGCCAGCAGTTTAAGGGGGGGGTCCTACGAGCAGTACTTC. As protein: CASSLRGGSYEQYF.

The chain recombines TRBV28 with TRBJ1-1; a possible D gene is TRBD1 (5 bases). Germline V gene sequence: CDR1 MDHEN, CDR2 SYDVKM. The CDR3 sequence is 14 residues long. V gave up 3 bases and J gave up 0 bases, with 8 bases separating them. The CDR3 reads CASSFLQVNTEAFF. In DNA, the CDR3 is TGTGCCAGCAGTTTTTTACAGGTGAACACTGAAGCTTTCTTT.

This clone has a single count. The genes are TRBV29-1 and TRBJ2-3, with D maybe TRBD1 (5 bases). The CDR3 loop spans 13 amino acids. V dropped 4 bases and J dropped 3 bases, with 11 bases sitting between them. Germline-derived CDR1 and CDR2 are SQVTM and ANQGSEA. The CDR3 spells CSVGGRVTDTQYF. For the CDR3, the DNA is TGCAGCGTTGGTGGCAGGGTAACAGATACGCAGTATTTT.

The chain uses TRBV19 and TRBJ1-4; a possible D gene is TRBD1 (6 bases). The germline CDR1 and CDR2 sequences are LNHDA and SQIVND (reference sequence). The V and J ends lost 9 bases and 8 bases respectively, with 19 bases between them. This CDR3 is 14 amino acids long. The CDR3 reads CASHMTGPGEKLFF. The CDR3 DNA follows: TGTGCCAGCCACATGACAGGTCCAGGCGAAAAACTGTTTTTT.

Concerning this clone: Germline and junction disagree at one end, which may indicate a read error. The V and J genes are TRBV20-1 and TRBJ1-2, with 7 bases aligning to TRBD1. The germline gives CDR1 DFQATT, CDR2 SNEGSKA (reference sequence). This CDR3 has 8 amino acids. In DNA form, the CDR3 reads TGCAGTGCTACCCCAGGGGGGTTC. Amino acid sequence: CSATPGGF.